These 4 T cell receptor beta chains were sequenced from one sample in a study of blood T cells in healthy people across ages. A second about 6 to 12 cycle PCR used barcoded and J-beta primers. TCRdb fed the 5' RACE reads into MiXCR, producing one record per CDR3 protein. This sample carries approximately 1.5 million distinct CDR3 sequences, roughly 32% of them seen once, and the ten largest clones take 10% to 12%. Sequencing was carried out using blood. All receptors come from a woman under 40 in good health.

The V gene is TRBV5-1, the J gene TRBJ2-1; D not resolved. The CDR3 contains 17 residues. Trimming cost V 2 bases and J 8 bases, with 23 bases left between them. The germline gives CDR1 SGHRS, CDR2 YFSETQ. The DNA of the CDR3 is TGCGCCAGCAGCTTAAAAGTTTGGGGAAACTCGAAGGATGAGCAGTTCTTC. Its protein product is CASSLKVWGNSKDEQFF.

In its sample, this clonotype was seen a few times. The chain combines TRBV12-3 or TRBV12-4 with TRBJ1-1; no definite D call. This CDR3 comprises 14 residues. Trimming removed 7 bases at V and 1 base at J, with 13 bases between. The CDR3 reads CASTKMTGNTEAFF. The DNA for the CDR3 is TGTGCCAGCACCAAAATGACTGGGAACACTGAAGCTTTCTTT.

The table lists this clonotype with a few counts. The chain employs TRBV29-1 and TRBJ2-7, with 11 bases identical to TRBD1. The CDR3 loop spans 15 amino acids. V was clipped by 6 bases and J by 5 bases; unmatched bases: 12. The germline gives CDR1 SQVTM, CDR2 ANQGSEA. In DNA, the CDR3 is TGCAGCGTCACGGCAGGGACAGGGGGGAGAAACGAGCAGTACTTC. Translation gives CSVTAGTGGRNEQYF.

V and J are TRBV20-1 and TRBJ2-5; D is perhaps TRBD1 (5 bases). Between the trimmed V and J ends, which lost 1 base and 4 bases, there was a span of 22 bases. The germline V gene encodes CDR1 DFQATT and CDR2 SNEGSKA (reference sequence). There are 17 residues in the CDR3. The CDR3 reads CSARGRPIRARRETQYF. CDR3 nucleotide sequence: TGCAGTGCTAGAGGCCGCCCAATCAGGGCCAGGCGAGAGACCCAGTACTTC.